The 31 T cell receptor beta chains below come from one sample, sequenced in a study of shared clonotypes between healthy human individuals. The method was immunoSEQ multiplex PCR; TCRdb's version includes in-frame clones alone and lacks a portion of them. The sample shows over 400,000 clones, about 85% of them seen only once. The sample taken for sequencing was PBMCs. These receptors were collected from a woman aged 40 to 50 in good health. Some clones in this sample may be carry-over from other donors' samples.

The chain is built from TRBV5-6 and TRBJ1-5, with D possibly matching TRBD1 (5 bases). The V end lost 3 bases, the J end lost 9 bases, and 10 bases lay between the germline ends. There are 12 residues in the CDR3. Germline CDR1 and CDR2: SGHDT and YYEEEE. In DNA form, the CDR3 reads TGTGCCAGCAGCTCTCGGGGCGGGCCCCAGCATTTT. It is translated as CASSSRGGPQHF.

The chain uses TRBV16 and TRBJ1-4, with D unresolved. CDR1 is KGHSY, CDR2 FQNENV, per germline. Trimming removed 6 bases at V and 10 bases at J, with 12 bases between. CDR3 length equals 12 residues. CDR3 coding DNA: TGTGCCAGCAGTACCCAGACCGGAAAACTGTTTTTT. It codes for CASSTQTGKLFF.

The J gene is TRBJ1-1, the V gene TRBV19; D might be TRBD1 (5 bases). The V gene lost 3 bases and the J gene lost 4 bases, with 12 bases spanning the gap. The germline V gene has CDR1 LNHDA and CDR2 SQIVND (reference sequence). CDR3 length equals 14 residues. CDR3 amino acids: CASSIEGIGTEAFF. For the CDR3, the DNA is TGTGCCAGTAGTATCGAGGGGATAGGCACTGAAGCTTTCTTT. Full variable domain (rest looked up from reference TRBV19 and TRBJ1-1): DGGITQSPKYLFRKEGQNVTLSCEQNLNHDAMYWYRQDPGQGLRLIYYSQIVNDFQKGDIAEGYSVSREKKESFPLTVTSAQKNPTAFYLCASSIEGIGTEAFFGQGTRLTVV.

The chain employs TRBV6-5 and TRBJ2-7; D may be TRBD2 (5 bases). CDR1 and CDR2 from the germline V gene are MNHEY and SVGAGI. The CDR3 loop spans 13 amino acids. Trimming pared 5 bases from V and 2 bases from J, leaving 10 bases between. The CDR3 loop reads CASSPSTTYEQYF. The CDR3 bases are TGTGCCAGCAGTCCTAGCACTACCTACGAGCAGTACTTC.

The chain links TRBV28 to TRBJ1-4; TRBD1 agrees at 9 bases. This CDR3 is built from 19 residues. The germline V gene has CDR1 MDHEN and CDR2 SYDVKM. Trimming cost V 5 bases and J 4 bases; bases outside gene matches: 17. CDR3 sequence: CASSADRGQEGSINEKLFF. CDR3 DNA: TGTGCCAGCAGTGCGGACAGGGGCCAAGAAGGATCTATTAATGAAAAACTGTTTTTT. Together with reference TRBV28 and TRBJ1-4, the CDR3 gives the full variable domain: DVKVTQSSRYLVKRTGEKVFLECVQDMDHENMFWYRQDPGLGLRLIYFSYDVKMKEKGDIPEGYSVSREKKERFSLILESASTNQTSMYLCASSADRGQEGSINEKLFFGSGTQLSVL.

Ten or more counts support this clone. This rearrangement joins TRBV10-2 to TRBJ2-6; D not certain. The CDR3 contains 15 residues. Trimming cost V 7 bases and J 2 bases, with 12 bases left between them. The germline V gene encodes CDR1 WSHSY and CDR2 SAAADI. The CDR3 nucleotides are TGCGCCAGCACCCCCGCCACGGCTGGGGCCAACGTCCTGACTTTC. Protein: CASTPATAGANVLTF.

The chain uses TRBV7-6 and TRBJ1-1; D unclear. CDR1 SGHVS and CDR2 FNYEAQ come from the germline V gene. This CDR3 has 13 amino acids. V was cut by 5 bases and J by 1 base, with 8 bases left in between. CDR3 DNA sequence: TGTGCCAGCAGCCCACAGCAGAACACTGAAGCTTTCTTT. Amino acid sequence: CASSPQQNTEAFF.

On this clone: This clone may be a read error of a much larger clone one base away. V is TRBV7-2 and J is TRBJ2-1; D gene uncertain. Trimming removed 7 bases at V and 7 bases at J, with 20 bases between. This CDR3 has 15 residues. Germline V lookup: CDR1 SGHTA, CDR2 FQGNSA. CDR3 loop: CASNRVTAARNEQFF. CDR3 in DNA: TGTGCCAGCAACCGCGTGACTGCCGCGCGGAATGAGCAGTTCTTC. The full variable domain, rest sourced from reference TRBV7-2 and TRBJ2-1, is GAGVSQSPSNKVTEKGKDVELRCDPISGHTALYWYRQSLGQGLEFLIYFQGNSAPDKSGLPSDRFSAERTGGSVSTLTIQRTQQEDSAVYLCASNRVTAARNEQFFGPGTRLTVL.

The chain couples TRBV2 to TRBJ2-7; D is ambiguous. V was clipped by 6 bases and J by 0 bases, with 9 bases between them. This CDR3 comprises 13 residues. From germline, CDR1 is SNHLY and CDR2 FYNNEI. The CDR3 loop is CASRATSSYEQYF. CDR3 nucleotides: TGTGCCAGCAGGGCCACAAGCTCCTACGAGCAGTACTTC.

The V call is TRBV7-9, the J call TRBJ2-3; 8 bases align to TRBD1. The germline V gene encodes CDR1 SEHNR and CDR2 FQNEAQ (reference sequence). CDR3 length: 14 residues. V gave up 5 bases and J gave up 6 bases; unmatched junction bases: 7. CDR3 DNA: TGTGCCAGCAGCCTACAGGGGACAGGTGATACGCAGTATTTT. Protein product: CASSLQGTGDTQYF.

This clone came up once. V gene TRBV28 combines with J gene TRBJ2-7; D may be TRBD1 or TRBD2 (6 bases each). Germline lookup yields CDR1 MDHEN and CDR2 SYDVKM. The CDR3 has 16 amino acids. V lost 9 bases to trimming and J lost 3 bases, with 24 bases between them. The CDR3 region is CASTPSGAPLNYEQYF. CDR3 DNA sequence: TGTGCCAGTACCCCATCGGGGGCGCCGCTAAACTACGAGCAGTACTTC.

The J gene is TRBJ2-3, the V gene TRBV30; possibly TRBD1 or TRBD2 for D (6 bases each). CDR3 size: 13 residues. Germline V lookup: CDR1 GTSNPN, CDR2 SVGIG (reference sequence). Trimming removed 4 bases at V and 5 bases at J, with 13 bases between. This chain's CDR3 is CAWTSGAVDTQYF. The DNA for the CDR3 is TGTGCCTGGACCTCGGGGGCGGTAGATACGCAGTATTTT.

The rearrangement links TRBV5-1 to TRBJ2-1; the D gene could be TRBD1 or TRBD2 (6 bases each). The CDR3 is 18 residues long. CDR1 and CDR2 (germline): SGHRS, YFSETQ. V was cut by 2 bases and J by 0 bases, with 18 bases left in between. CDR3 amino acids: CASSFLGGGGGSYNEQFF. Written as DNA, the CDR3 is TGCGCCAGCAGCTTTCTAGGAGGAGGAGGGGGCTCCTACAATGAGCAGTTCTTC.

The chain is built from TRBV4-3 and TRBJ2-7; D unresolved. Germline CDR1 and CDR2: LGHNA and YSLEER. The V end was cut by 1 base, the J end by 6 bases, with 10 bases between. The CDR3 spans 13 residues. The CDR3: CASSQVIRGEQYF. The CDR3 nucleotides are TGCGCCAGCAGCCAAGTTATACGCGGCGAGCAGTACTTC.

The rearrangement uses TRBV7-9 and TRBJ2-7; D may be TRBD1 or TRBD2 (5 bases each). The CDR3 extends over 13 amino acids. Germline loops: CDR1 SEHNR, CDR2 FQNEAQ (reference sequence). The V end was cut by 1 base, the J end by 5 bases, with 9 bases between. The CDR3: CASSLVGTHEQYF. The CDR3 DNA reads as TGTGCCAGCAGCTTAGTCGGGACCCACGAGCAGTACTTC.

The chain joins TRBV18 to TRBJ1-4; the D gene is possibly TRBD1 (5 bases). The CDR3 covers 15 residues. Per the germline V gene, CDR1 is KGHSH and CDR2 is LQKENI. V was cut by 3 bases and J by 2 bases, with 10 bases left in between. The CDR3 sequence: CASSPSGATNEKLFF. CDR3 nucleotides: TGTGCCAGCTCACCTAGTGGGGCGACTAATGAAAAACTGTTTTTT.

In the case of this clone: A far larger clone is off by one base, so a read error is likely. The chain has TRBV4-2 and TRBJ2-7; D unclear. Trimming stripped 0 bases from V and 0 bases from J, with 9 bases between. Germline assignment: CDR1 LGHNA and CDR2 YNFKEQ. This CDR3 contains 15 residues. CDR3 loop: CASSQEIYSSYEQYF. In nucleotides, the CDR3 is TGTGCCAGCAGCCAAGAAATATACAGCTCCTACGAGCAGTACTTC.

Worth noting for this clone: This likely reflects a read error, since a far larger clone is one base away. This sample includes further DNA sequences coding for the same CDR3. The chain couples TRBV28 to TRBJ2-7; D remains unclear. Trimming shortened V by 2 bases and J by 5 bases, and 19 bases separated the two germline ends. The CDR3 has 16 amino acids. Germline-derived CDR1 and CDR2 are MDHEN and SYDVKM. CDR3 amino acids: CASSLPRDVGPDEQYF. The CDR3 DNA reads TGTGCCAGCAGTTTACCCCGAGATGTAGGCCCGGACGAGCAGTACTTC.

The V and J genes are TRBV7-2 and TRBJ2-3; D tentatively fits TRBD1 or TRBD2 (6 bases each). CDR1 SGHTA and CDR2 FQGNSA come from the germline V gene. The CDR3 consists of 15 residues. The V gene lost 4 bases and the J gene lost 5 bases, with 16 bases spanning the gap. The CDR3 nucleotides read TGTGCCAGCAGCTCCACAAGGGGGGCTGGAGATACGCAGTATTTT. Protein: CASSSTRGAGDTQYF.

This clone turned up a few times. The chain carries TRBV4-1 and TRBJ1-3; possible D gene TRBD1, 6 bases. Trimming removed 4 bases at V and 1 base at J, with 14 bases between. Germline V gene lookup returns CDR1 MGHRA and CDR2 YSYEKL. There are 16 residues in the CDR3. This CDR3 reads CASSPGFRGSGNTIYF. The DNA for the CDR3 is TGCGCCAGCAGCCCAGGCTTCAGGGGATCTGGAAACACCATATATTTT.

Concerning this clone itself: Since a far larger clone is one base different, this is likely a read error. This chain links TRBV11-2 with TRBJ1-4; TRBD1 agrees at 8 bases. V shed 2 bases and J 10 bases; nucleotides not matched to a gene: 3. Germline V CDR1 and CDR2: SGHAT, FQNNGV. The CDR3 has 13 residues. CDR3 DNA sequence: TGTGCCAGCAGCTTATGTACAGGGGGAAAACTGTTTTTT. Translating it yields CASSLCTGGKLFF.

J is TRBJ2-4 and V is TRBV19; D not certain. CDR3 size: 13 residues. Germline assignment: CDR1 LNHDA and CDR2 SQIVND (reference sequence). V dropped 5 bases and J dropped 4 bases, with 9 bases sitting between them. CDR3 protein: CASSAGQKNIQYF. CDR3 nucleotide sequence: TGTGCCAGTAGTGCTGGTCAGAAAAACATTCAGTACTTC.

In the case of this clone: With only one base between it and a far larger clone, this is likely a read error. The CDR3 nucleotides are TGTGCCAGCAGCTTGGGGGCAGAGAATGAAAAACTGTTTTTT. Its protein is CASSLGAENEKLFF. This rearrangement joins TRBV5-4 to TRBJ1-4; no clear D gene. Germline CDR1 reads SGHNT; CDR2 reads YYREEE (reference sequence). The CDR3 is 14 residues long. V gave up 0 bases and J gave up 5 bases, with 8 bases separating them.

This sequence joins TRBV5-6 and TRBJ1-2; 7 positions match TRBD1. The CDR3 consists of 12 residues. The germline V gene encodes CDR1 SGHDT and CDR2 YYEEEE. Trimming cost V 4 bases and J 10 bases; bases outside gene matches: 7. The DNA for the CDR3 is TGTGCCAGCAGCAACCGGGACAGATACTACACCTTC. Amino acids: CASSNRDRYYTF.

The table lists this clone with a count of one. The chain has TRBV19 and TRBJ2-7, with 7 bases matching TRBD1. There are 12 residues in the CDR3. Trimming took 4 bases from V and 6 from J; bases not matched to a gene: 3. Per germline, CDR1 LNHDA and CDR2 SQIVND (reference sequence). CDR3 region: CASSTTGAEQYF. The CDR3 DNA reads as TGTGCCAGTAGTACCACAGGGGCCGAGCAGTACTTC.

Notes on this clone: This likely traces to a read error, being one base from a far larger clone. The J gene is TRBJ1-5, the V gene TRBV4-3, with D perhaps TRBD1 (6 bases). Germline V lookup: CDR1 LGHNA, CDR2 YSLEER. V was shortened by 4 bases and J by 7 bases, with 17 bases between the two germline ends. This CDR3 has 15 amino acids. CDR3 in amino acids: CASSRDDLGGQPQHF. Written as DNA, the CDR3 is TGCGCCAGCAGCCGAGATGACTTAGGGGGACAGCCCCAGCATTTT.

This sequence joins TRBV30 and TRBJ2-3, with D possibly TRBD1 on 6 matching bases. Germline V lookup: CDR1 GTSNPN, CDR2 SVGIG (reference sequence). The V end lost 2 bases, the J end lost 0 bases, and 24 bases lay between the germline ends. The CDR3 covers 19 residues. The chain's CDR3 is CAWSPPIAGRGLSTDTQYF. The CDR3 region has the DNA TGTGCCTGGAGTCCCCCGATTGCAGGCAGGGGCCTCAGCACAGATACGCAGTATTTT.

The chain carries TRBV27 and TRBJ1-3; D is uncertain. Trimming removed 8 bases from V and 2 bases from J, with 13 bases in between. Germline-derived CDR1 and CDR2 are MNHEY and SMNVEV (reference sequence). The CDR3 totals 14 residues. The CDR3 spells CASGPGVAGNTIYF. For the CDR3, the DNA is TGTGCCAGCGGACCTGGAGTGGCTGGAAACACCATATATTTT.

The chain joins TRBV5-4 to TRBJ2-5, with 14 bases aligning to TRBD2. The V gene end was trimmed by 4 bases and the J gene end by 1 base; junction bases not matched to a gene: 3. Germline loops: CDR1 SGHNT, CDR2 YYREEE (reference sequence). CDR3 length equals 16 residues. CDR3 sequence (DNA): TGTGCCAGCAGCCCAGGACTAGCGGGAGGCCAAGAGACCCAGTACTTC. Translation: CASSPGLAGGQETQYF.

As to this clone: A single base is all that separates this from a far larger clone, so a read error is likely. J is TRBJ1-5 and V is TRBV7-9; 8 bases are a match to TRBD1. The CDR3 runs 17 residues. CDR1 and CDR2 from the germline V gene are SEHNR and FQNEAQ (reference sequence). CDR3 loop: CDSSFYLGQGGYQPQHF. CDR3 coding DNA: TGTGACAGCAGCTTCTACCTAGGACAGGGTGGCTATCAGCCCCAGCATTTT.

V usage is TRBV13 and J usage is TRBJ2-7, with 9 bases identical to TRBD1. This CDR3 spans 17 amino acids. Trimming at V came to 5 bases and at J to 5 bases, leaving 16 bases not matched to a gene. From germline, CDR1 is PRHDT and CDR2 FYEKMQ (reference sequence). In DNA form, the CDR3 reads TGTGCCAGCAGCACCCAGGGATCGGGACAGGGCTTTGACGAGCAGTACTTC. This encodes CASSTQGSGQGFDEQYF.